What follows is one TCR beta chain and its context. Antigen specificity is unknown. A junction end diverges from the germline sequence, so it may reflect a read error. The entry originates in a study of T cell responses to AZD1222 COVID-19 vaccine. General study results and limits: Clonal diversity may have been underestimated, and the donors were mostly white British, with more females than males.

The CDR3 consists of 13 residues. Per the germline V gene, CDR1 is KGHDR and CDR2 is SFDVKD. Sequencing used immunoSEQ multiplex PCR; TCRdb keeps in-frame clones, though not all of them. The data show 130,000 to 150,000 clones, roughly nine tenths seen once. This specimen consisted of peripheral blood, obtained on day 0 of AZD1222 vaccination. The V gene is TRBV24-1, the J gene TRBJ1-4; a possible D gene is TRBD1 (5 bases). This clonotype was sampled from an adult in good health. The CDR3 region is CAPRTSTNEKLFF. The DNA of the CDR3 is TGTGCCCCCAGGACATCCACTAATGAAAAACTGTTTTTT.